A selection of T cell receptor beta chains follows, all from one sample in a study of shared clonotypes between healthy human individuals. Profiling relied on immunoSEQ multiplex PCR, and the TCRdb table lists in-frame clones only, not all of them. The table lists roughly 2.2 million clones, approximately 93% of them singletons. The source material was naive CD4+ T cells from PBMCs. The receptors originated from a man between 18 and 35 years old in good health. Some clones in this sample may be carry-over from other donors' samples. Both conserved end residues are part of each CDR3. D genes are given only for firm matches. Part of the rows lack a size; the others show once, few, many or a class for expanded clones.

size: NA
D: NA
V: TRBV19
J: TRBJ1-3
DNA: TGTGCCAGTAGTGACATCGGAAACACCATATATTTT
CDR3: CASSDIGNTIYF

size: NA
D: TRBD1
V: TRBV7-2
J: TRBJ1-2
DNA: TGTGCCAGCAGCCCTTGGACAGGGGGAAACTATGGCTACACCTTC
CDR3: CASSPWTGGNYGYTF

size: NA
D: NA
V: TRBV5-1
J: TRBJ2-1
DNA: TGCGCCAGCAGCCCGGGACGGTTCTACAATGAGCAGTTCTTC
CDR3: CASSPGRFYNEQFF

size: NA
D: NA
V: TRBV5-5
J: TRBJ2-3
DNA: TGTGCCAGCAGCTTCCGCTGGGCAGCACCAAGCACAGATACGCAGTATTTT
CDR3: CASSFRWAAPSTDTQYF

size: NA
D: NA
V: TRBV28
J: TRBJ1-2
DNA: TGTGCCAGCAGTTTACTGGGGGAAGGCTACACCTTC
CDR3: CASSLLGEGYTF

size: NA
D: TRBD1
V: TRBV18
J: TRBJ2-6
DNA: TGTGCCAGCTCACCCGACAGGGGGACCGGGGCCAACGTCCTGACTTTC
CDR3: CASSPDRGTGANVLTF

size: once
D: NA
V: TRBV6-1
J: TRBJ1-5
DNA: TGTGCCAGCAGTCACGCAGGGGTCGGTCAGCCCCAGCATTTT
CDR3: CASSHAGVGQPQHF

size: NA
D: NA
V: TRBV28
J: TRBJ2-5
DNA: TGTGCCAGCGGGAGCTGGGAGACCCAGTACTTC
CDR3: CASGSWETQYF

size: NA
D: TRBD2
V: TRBV4-2
J: TRBJ2-7
DNA: TGTGCCAGCAGCCAAGGGCTAGCGGGAATCGCGCTGGAACCCTACGAGCAGTACTTC
CDR3: CASSQGLAGIALEPYEQYF

size: NA
D: NA
V: TRBV6-1
J: TRBJ1-2
DNA: TGTGCCAGCGTATTGGATCAGGCCTATGGCTACACCTTC
CDR3: CASVLDQAYGYTF

size: NA
D: NA
V: TRBV5-1
J: TRBJ2-2
DNA: TGCGCCAGCAGCGCGGACAACGCGAACACCGGGGAGCTGTTTTTT
CDR3: CASSADNANTGELFF

size: NA
D: NA
V: TRBV6-5
J: TRBJ1-2
DNA: TGTGCCAGCAGTCCGCGGGGGAGAAACTATGGCTACACCTTC
CDR3: CASSPRGRNYGYTF

size: NA
D: NA
V: TRBV9
J: TRBJ1-2
DNA: TGTGCCAGCAGCGTAGCGAGGGAGAACTATGGCTACACCTTC
CDR3: CASSVARENYGYTF

size: NA
D: NA
V: TRBV6-6
J: TRBJ1-2
DNA: TGTGCCAGCAGTTACTCAGAGGGGCTCTATGGCTACACCTTC
CDR3: CASSYSEGLYGYTF

size: NA
D: NA
V: TRBV19
J: TRBJ1-2
DNA: TGTGCCAGTAGTATAGCTCGGCAGGGCCATGGCTACACCTTC
CDR3: CASSIARQGHGYTF

size: NA
D: NA
V: TRBV9
J: TRBJ2-3
DNA: TGTGCCAGCAGCGTAGAGTGGGCAGGGGCCGGGGATACGCAGTATTTT
CDR3: CASSVEWAGAGDTQYF

size: once
D: NA
V: TRBV20-1
J: TRBJ1-1
DNA: TGCAGTGCTAGACAGGGCGCGGGGGCTTTCTTT
CDR3: CSARQGAGAFF

size: NA
D: NA
V: TRBV7-3
J: TRBJ1-1
DNA: TGTGCCAGCAGCCGCCAGCCGGGTGCGAACACTGAAGCTTTCTTT
CDR3: CASSRQPGANTEAFF

size: once
D: NA
V: TRBV11-2
J: TRBJ1-2
DNA: TGTGCCAGCAGCTTCGAGGGGGGCTTACGCTACACCTTC
CDR3: CASSFEGGLRYTF

size: NA
D: TRBD2
V: TRBV5-1
J: TRBJ2-1
DNA: TGCGCCAGCAGACGGACTAGCGGGTCTTACAATGAGCAGTTCTTC
CDR3: CASRRTSGSYNEQFF

size: NA
D: TRBD2
V: TRBV5-1
J: TRBJ2-1
DNA: TGCGCCAGCAGCTTGGTAGCGGGGTCAGACAATGAGCAGTTCTTC
CDR3: CASSLVAGSDNEQFF

size: NA
D: NA
V: TRBV4-1
J: TRBJ2-5
DNA: TGCGCCAGCAGCCAAGAGCCCGGACGGGAAGCCTACCGGGGGACCCAGTACTTC
CDR3: CASSQEPGREAYRGTQYF

size: NA
D: NA
V: TRBV5-4
J: TRBJ1-2
DNA: TGTGCCAGCAGCCCCCGGGAGGGAGGATTCGGCTATGGCTACACCTTC
CDR3: CASSPREGGFGYGYTF

size: once
D: TRBD1
V: TRBV27
J: TRBJ1-2
DNA: TGTGCCAGCAGTCCCCGACAGGGGAACGGCTACACCTTC
CDR3: CASSPRQGNGYTF

size: NA
D: TRBD1
V: TRBV10-1
J: TRBJ2-1
DNA: TGCGCCAGCAGTGAGTCGCGGATTGGACAGGGGTTCACCAGTGAGCAGTTCTTC
CDR3: CASSESRIGQGFTSEQFF

size: NA
D: NA
V: TRBV28
J: TRBJ2-6
DNA: TGTGCCAGCAGTTCCACTGGGGCCAACGTCCTGACTTTC
CDR3: CASSSTGANVLTF

size: NA
D: NA
V: TRBV7-3
J: TRBJ2-2
DNA: TGTGCCAGCAGCCTTCTTTCGGCAGCCAACACCGGGGAGCTGTTTTTT
CDR3: CASSLLSAANTGELFF

size: NA
D: NA
V: TRBV23-1
J: TRBJ1-3
DNA: TGCGCCACTCGGACACGCTCTGGAAACACCATATATTTT
CDR3: CATRTRSGNTIYF

size: NA
D: NA
V: TRBV20-1
J: TRBJ1-2
DNA: TGCACCGTTGCTCGATGGGTGGGAGGCTGG
CDR3: CTVARWVGGW

size: once
D: TRBD1
V: TRBV7-7
J: TRBJ2-2
DNA: TGTGCCAGCAGCTTAGCGGGGACAGCGAACACCGGGGAGCTGTTTTTT
CDR3: CASSLAGTANTGELFF

size: NA
D: NA
V: TRBV30
J: TRBJ2-2
DNA: TGTGCCTGGAGTTTTAGGGTTAGCACCGGGGAGCTGTTTTTT
CDR3: CAWSFRVSTGELFF

size: NA
D: TRBD2
V: TRBV2
J: TRBJ2-4
DNA: TGTGCCAGCAGTGCCCTAGCGGGAGACCTCGGCATTCAGTACTTC
CDR3: CASSALAGDLGIQYF

size: NA
D: NA
V: TRBV7-2
J: TRBJ2-6
DNA: TGTGCCAGCAGCTTAGTGTTGGGGAGCTCTGGGGCCAACGTCCTGACTTTC
CDR3: CASSLVLGSSGANVLTF

size: NA
D: NA
V: TRBV7-2
J: TRBJ1-2
DNA: TGTGCCAGCAGCCTAGTTCAGGGTGACTATGGCTACACCTTC
CDR3: CASSLVQGDYGYTF

size: NA
D: NA
V: TRBV2
J: TRBJ1-6
DNA: TGTGCCAGCGATGGACGGGAAGATTCACCCCTCCACTTT
CDR3: CASDGREDSPLHF

size: NA
D: TRBD1
V: TRBV12-5
J: TRBJ1-1
DNA: TGTGCTAGTGGTACAGGGGACACTGAAGCTTTCTTT
CDR3: CASGTGDTEAFF